The sequence of this T cell receptor beta chain was determined in a study of blood T cell repertoires in COVID-19. Overall study: Material from acute and convalescent COVID-19 was sourced from the United States, Italy and Spain.

This CDR3 has 13 residues. Trimming shortened V by 6 bases and J by 7 bases, and 13 bases separated the two germline ends. Germline-derived CDR1 and CDR2 are MDHEN and SYDVKM. Authors' methods: Amplification of reference gene primers was used by the study to estimate nucleated cell counts. TCRdb keeps only in-frame clones here, not all; method: immunoSEQ multiplex PCR. The V and J calls and clone size are taken from that table; D and trimming were inferred from the DNA. The profile covers about 140,000 clones, with roughly 82% appearing a single time and 4.8% taken by the ten largest. Sequences were obtained from peripheral blood. The chain is built from TRBV28 and TRBJ1-3; D is unresolved. The clonotype was recovered from a human donor in a cohort sampled during active COVID-19. CDR3 in amino acids: CASSSRASNTIYF. CDR3 nucleotide sequence: TGTGCCAGCAGCTCCCGGGCTAGCAACACCATATATTTT. Full variable domain (missing parts from reference TRBV28 and TRBJ1-3): DVKVTQSSRYLVKRTGEKVFLECVQDMDHENMFWYRQDPGLGLRLIYFSYDVKMKEKGDIPEGYSVSREKKERFSLILESASTNQTSMYLCASSSRASNTIYFGEGSWLTVV.